This T cell receptor (beta chain) is drawn from a study of T cells in Graves' hyperthyroidism and ophthalmopathy. Used for diagnoses were clinical symptoms, serum thyroxine and TRAb, thyroid ultrasound and orbital computed tomography. This clonotype was counted between two and nine times. Amplification targeted TCR beta CDR3 regions from RNA transcripts. RT-PCR in the first round (using the HTBI primer set) targeted the TCR CDR3. TCRdb analysed the multiplex PCR reads with MiXCR anew, one entry per CDR3 protein. The sample shows 660,000 or so distinct CDR3 sequences, about a fifth of them seen only once. The CDR3 is made up of 16 amino acids. Trimming stripped 1 base from V and 1 base from J, with 11 bases between. The germline gives CDR1 LGHNA, CDR2 YNFKEQ.

Sequencing used blood. The receptor was isolated from a man younger than 40 with Graves' ophthalmopathy. The rearrangement joins TRBV4-2 to TRBJ2-1; D ambiguous. The CDR3, as DNA: TGTGCCAGCAGCCAAGGTGGAACTCAATCCTACAATGAGCAGTTCTTC. Its protein product is CASSQGGTQSYNEQFF.